Listed below are T cell receptor beta chains from one sample, sequenced in a study of human T cells and chemical hapten exposure. TCRdb processed the RACE reads anew with MiXCR; each CDR3 protein has one entry. Among approximately 69,000 distinct CDR3 sequences listed, over 9% were seen once. The source was whole blood, collected in connection with sensitization to the hapten diphenylcyclopropenone (DPC). The receptors derive from a woman in her fifties or sixties with alopecia areata. Some clones in this sample may be carry-over from other donors' samples. Both conserved end residues are trimmed from each CDR3. Part of the rows lack a size; the others show once, few, many or a class for expanded clones.

many,TRBV14,TRBJ2-7,ASSQAGEVYEQY
many,TRBV6-1,TRBJ2-1,ASSRLAGANEQF
-,TRBV7-6,TRBJ1-2,ASSLGRDDGYT
-,TRBV28,TRBJ2-7,ASSFGGSEQY
few,TRBV12-3/TRBV12-4,TRBJ2-5,ASSFTGTGNRQTQY
many,TRBV11-2,TRBJ2-5,ASSLAGRWGQETQY
-,TRBV30,TRBJ2-5,AWSFPLGSGETQY
-,TRBV9,TRBJ2-2,ASSVGPWNTGELF
few,TRBV7-8,TRBJ1-4,ASSQYRGLEKLF
-,TRBV2,TRBJ1-1,ASSEARGPLGETF
many,TRBV10-2,TRBJ2-3,ASSDNGASTDTQY
once,TRBV5-1,TRBJ2-7,ASSWGPRYEQY
-,TRBV5-1,TRBJ1-3,ASSWGQSTSGNTIY
few,TRBV27,TRBJ2-7,ASSLFSSGSYEQY
many,TRBV29-1,TRBJ1-1,SVALDRNTEAF
few,TRBV7-9,TRBJ1-1,ASSFRGMNTEAF
many,TRBV27,TRBJ2-3,ASSFDIFTDTQY
many,TRBV7-6,TRBJ1-2,ASSSPGTGDYGYT
many,TRBV7-2,TRBJ2-2,ASSPLGGPGELF
-,TRBV15,TRBJ1-5,ATSRDPTSGQPQH